This T cell receptor beta chain is from a study of Ad26.COV2.S vaccination and SARS-CoV-2 variants. Study-wide context: Once or twice, 56 days apart, Ad26.COV2.S was delivered intramuscularly.

Measured with immunoSEQ multiplex PCR; TCRdb has only the in-frame clones, and not every one. The sample shows about 410,000 clones, around nine tenths of them seen only once. The CDR3 runs 15 residues. Germline CDR1 is LGHDT and CDR2 is YNNKEL (reference sequence). Whole-study results and caveats: Whether participants received vaccine or placebo, their non-spike TCR breadth was similar.

Treatment here: roughly 19 received Ad26.COV2.S at low or high dose, single or two shots; 5 received placebo; per-sample allocation not given. Specimen acquisition occurred on day 63 following the initial vaccine or placebo injection. Remarks on this clone: Its antigen is undetermined. Mismatch with germline at one junction end may stem from a read error.

V gene TRBV3-1 (or the pseudogene TRBV3-2) combines with J gene TRBJ2-3; TRBD2 might be the D (6 bases). The source was peripheral blood, collected in a trial of Ad26.COV2.S vaccine versus placebo. The source of this sequence is a person between 18 and 59 years old who received the Ad26.COV2.S COVID-19 vaccine or a placebo. The CDR3 reads CASSQARGTTDTQYF. CDR3 DNA sequence: TGTGCCAGCAGTCAAGCGCGGGGTACCACAGATACGCAGTATTTT.